These T cell receptor beta chains were read from a single sample in a study of CD8 T cells in ankylosing spondylitis. From the 5' RACE reads, TCRdb called clonotypes with MiXCR, one entry per CDR3 protein. This sample has 150,000 to 200,000 distinct CDR3 sequences; 11% occur once, and the top ten carry roughly 29%. The material sequenced was blood, either unsorted or a sorted T cell fraction (not recorded which). The origin of the receptors is a male donor with ankylosing spondylitis or in good health (not recorded which). Each CDR3 is given with its conserved first and last residue. The D gene is left open where the match is weak. The size entry is marked missing in some rows and otherwise reads once, few, many or a size class.

>TRBV20-1|TRBD1|TRBJ2-7|many
CSARTGGQGYYEQYF
TGCAGTGCTAGGACCGGGGGACAGGGCTACTACGAGCAGTACTTC
>TRBV20-1|TRBD1|TRBJ2-7|many
CSASWDRGINEQYF
TGCAGTGCTAGCTGGGACAGGGGTATCAACGAGCAGTACTTC
>TRBV29-1|TRBD2|TRBJ2-1|many
CSVGTSGRSYNEQFF
TGCAGCGTTGGGACTAGCGGGAGATCCTACAATGAGCAGTTCTTC
>TRBV7-9|TRBD2|TRBJ2-1|few
CASSLGASGYNEQFF
TGTGCCAGCAGCTTAGGTGCTAGCGGATACAATGAGCAGTTCTTC
>TRBV11-2|-|TRBJ1-1|few
CASSLDMAVGEAFF
TGTGCCAGCAGCTTAGATATGGCGGTGGGTGAAGCTTTCTTT
>TRBV5-1|-|TRBJ2-3|many
CASSPSGKTDTQYF
TGCGCCAGCAGCCCCTCTGGCAAGACAGATACGCAGTATTTT
>TRBV20-1|-|TRBJ2-7|few
CSARDQSSYEQYF
TGCAGTGCTAGAGACCAGAGCTCCTACGAGCAGTACTTC
>TRBV27|-|TRBJ2-1|-
CASSSTGTGEQFF
TGTGCCAGCAGTTCAACAGGAACTGGGGAGCAGTTCTTC
>TRBV27|-|TRBJ2-6|few
CASSSWVSGANVLTF
TGTGCCAGCAGTTCCTGGGTCTCTGGGGCCAACGTCCTGACTTTC
>TRBV27|TRBD2|TRBJ2-3|many
CASRASGSDTQYF
TGTGCCAGCAGGGCTAGCGGGAGTGATACGCAGTATTTT
>TRBV7-2|-|TRBJ2-2|-
CASSLAVGELFF
TGTGCCAGCAGCTTAGCGGTCGGGGAGCTGTTTTTT
>TRBV28|TRBD2|TRBJ2-5|-
CASSLSRTSNQETQYF
TGTGCCAGCAGTTTATCCCGGACTAGCAACCAAGAGACCCAGTACTTC
>TRBV16|-|TRBJ2-1|-
CASSQSRGVSNEQFF
TGTGCCAGCAGCCAATCTAGAGGGGTGAGCAATGAGCAGTTCTTC
>TRBV6-2/TRBV6-3|TRBD1|TRBJ1-2|-
CASSYSRDRGNYGYTF
TGTGCCAGCAGTTACTCCCGGGACAGGGGTAACTATGGCTACACCTTC
>TRBV25-1|-|TRBJ2-4|many
CATSSAGDFIQYF
TGTGCCACCAGTAGCGCAGGCGATTTCATTCAGTACTTC
>TRBV5-4|TRBD1|TRBJ2-4|-
CASSFDRGSLDIQYF
TGTGCCAGCAGCTTTGACAGGGGGTCCTTAGACATTCAGTACTTC
>TRBV24-1|-|TRBJ2-2|many
CATSAEGNTGELFF
TGTGCCACCAGTGCGGAGGGGAACACCGGGGAGCTGTTTTTT
>TRBV5-1|TRBD2|TRBJ2-1|-
CASSSGGSGGALAQFF
TGCGCCAGCAGCTCGGGGGGTAGCGGGGGGGCCTTGGCGCAGTTCTTC
>TRBV7-7|TRBD2|TRBJ2-2|-
CASSFSGGGAGELFF
TGTGCCAGCAGCTTCTCTGGCGGGGGGGCCGGGGAGCTGTTTTTT
>TRBV7-2|TRBD2|TRBJ2-1|many
CASTVPGGYNEQFF
TGTGCCAGCACCGTACCGGGGGGTTACAATGAGCAGTTCTTC
>TRBV10-1|-|TRBJ2-5|-
CASSEGGPQETQYF
TGCGCCAGCAGTGAGGGGGGACCCCAAGAGACCCAGTACTTC
>TRBV28|TRBD1|TRBJ1-2|few
CASNNRQGLHGYTF
TGTGCCAGCAACAACCGACAGGGCCTCCATGGCTACACCTTC
>TRBV3-1|-|TRBJ2-2|many
CASSSTGGGLFF
TGTGCCAGCAGCTCTACAGGTGGAGGGCTGTTTTTT
>TRBV6-2/TRBV6-3|-|TRBJ2-3|many
CASTVGRDFTKDTQYF
TGTGCCAGCACCGTGGGACGCGATTTTACAAAAGATACGCAGTATTTT
>TRBV7-2|TRBD2|TRBJ2-3|-
CASSEAGGPEDTQYF
TGTGCCAGCAGCGAAGCGGGGGGGCCTGAAGATACGCAGTATTTT
>TRBV24-1|TRBD1|TRBJ2-1|many
CATSRQGSYNEQFF
TGTGCCACCAGCCGACAGGGGTCCTACAATGAGCAGTTCTTC
>TRBV9|-|TRBJ1-2|many
CASSQGSNYGYTF
TGTGCCAGCAGCCAGGGAAGCAACTATGGCTACACCTTC
>TRBV7-9|-|TRBJ1-1|-
CASSTTGTEAFF
TGTGCCAGCAGCACAACAGGGACTGAAGCTTTCTTT
>TRBV27|-|TRBJ1-4|many
CASSRTFSSTNEKLFF
TGTGCCAGCAGTCGGACTTTCTCGTCGACTAATGAAAAACTGTTTTTT
>TRBV5-1|TRBD2|TRBJ2-1|many
CASSLRTSWGEQFF
TGCGCCAGCAGCTTGAGGACTAGCTGGGGTGAGCAGTTCTTC
>TRBV27|-|TRBJ1-6|-
CASSEGRRNSPLHF
TGTGCCAGCAGCGAAGGACGGAGAAATTCACCCCTCCACTTT
>TRBV10-3|-|TRBJ2-6|-
CAISGRGSGANVLTF
TGTGCCATCAGTGGCAGGGGCTCTGGGGCCAACGTCCTGACTTTC
>TRBV10-3|TRBD2|TRBJ2-3|-
CAGRSGGGTDTQYF
TGTGCCGGGAGGAGCGGGGGGGGCACAGATACGCAGTATTTT
>TRBV9|-|TRBJ2-1|many
CASSVGQYSDEQFF
TGTGCCAGCAGCGTCGGACAGTATAGCGATGAGCAGTTCTTC
>TRBV5-6|-|TRBJ2-3|many
CASSTPKAGFQDTQYF
TGTGCCAGCAGCACGCCTAAGGCTGGGTTCCAAGATACGCAGTATTTT
>TRBV5-5|TRBD1|TRBJ1-1|many
CASSWGTGVGTEAFF
TGTGCCAGCAGCTGGGGGACAGGGGTAGGGACTGAAGCTTTCTTT
>TRBV9|-|TRBJ2-7|many
CASSAVGGRGEQYF
TGTGCCAGCAGCGCCGTGGGGGGACGGGGCGAGCAGTACTTC